This TCR beta chain was found in a study of blood T cell repertoires in COVID-19. Study information: Italy, Spain and the United States were the sources of the convalescent and acute COVID-19 samples. PBMCs, B-cell-depleted T cells, or T cells were the source of the cDNA or gDNA that made up the material.

CDR3 length: 14 amino acids. Germline loops: CDR1 SEHNR, CDR2 FQNEAQ (reference sequence). Germline trimming cut 3 bases from V and 5 bases from J; bases unmatched to any gene: 6. Authors' data handling: Counts of nucleated cells, estimated from reference gene primer amplification, were obtained. Using immunoSEQ multiplex PCR, the repertoire was profiled, and TCRdb retains in-frame clones only, with some absent. The V and J calls and clone size are taken from that table; D and trimming were inferred from the DNA. The data contain about 70,000 clones, nearly 80% of them singletons. V is TRBV7-9 and J is TRBJ2-5; the match to TRBD2 covers 7 bases. The sequence was collected from a woman in her sixties or seventies with acute or convalescent COVID-19. Sequenced material: peripheral blood. CDR3 in DNA: TGTGCCAGCAGCTTTAGCGGGCGACGGGAGACCCAGTACTTC. It is translated as CASSFSGRRETQYF. Based on the CDR3 plus reference TRBV7-9 and TRBJ2-5, the full variable domain is DTGVSQNPRHKITKRGQNVTFRCDPISEHNRLYWYRQTLGQGPEFLTYFQNEAQLEKSRLLSDRFSAERPKGSFSTLEIQRTEQGDSAMYLCASSFSGRRETQYFGPGTRLLVL.